Listed below are T cell receptor beta chains from one sample, sequenced in a study of blood T cell repertoires in COVID-19. Clones were sequenced by immunoSEQ multiplex PCR, and TCRdb holds only the in-frame ones, with some missing. The data hold about 400,000 clones, with 85% to 90% observed a single time. The sequenced sample was PBMCs or T cells enriched from blood (not recorded which). These receptors originate from a woman aged 25 to 39 with acute COVID-19. Both conserved end residues are part of each CDR3. D genes are given only for firm matches.

v_call,j_call,cdr3_length,d_call,cdr3_nt,cdr3_aa
TRBV5-1,TRBJ2-3,16,TRBD2,TGCGCCAGCAGCCTAGGGACTAGCGGGGGTGCAGATACGCAGTATTTT,CASSLGTSGGADTQYF
TRBV29-1,TRBJ1-2,14,NA,TGCAGCGTTGAAGGTCTTATTTCTAACTATGGCTACACCTTC,CSVEGLISNYGYTF
TRBV7-3,TRBJ2-7,13,NA,TGTGCCAGCAGCCCGCCGGGGGGCAACGAGCAGTACTTC,CASSPPGGNEQYF
TRBV15,TRBJ1-2,13,TRBD1,TGTGCCACCAGCAGGGACAGGGACTATGGCTACACCTTC,CATSRDRDYGYTF
TRBV3-1/TRBV3-2,TRBJ1-6,17,TRBD1,TGTGCCAGCAGCCCTCCACGGACAGGGGTGTCGGATTCACCCCTCCACTTT,CASSPPRTGVSDSPLHF
TRBV7-6,TRBJ2-5,16,NA,TGTGCCAGCAGCTTAGCGGGTCGGGGGGCCTTAGAGACCCAGTACTTC,CASSLAGRGALETQYF
TRBV18,TRBJ2-7,15,NA,TGTGCCAGCTCACCACCTGACAGGAGTTCCTACGAGCAGTACTTC,CASSPPDRSSYEQYF
TRBV2,TRBJ1-2,15,TRBD1,TGTGCCAGCAGTGCCCCGGGACAGGGGGCGCATGGCTACACCTTC,CASSAPGQGAHGYTF
TRBV7-2,TRBJ1-6,14,NA,TGTGCCAGCAGCACCCGGGGTTCCGATTCACCCCTCCACTTT,CASSTRGSDSPLHF
TRBV24-1,TRBJ1-5,15,TRBD1,TGTGCCCCACCACCGGGACAGGGATGCAATCAGCCCCAGCATTTT,CAPPPGQGCNQPQHF
TRBV9,TRBJ1-2,17,TRBD1,TGTGCCAGCAGCGTAGGACGGGACAGGGCCAGCAACTATGGCTACACCTTC,CASSVGRDRASNYGYTF
TRBV19,TRBJ2-1,19,TRBD2,TGTGCCAGTAGTCGACAATCCGTAGCGGGACCGAGTTCCTATAATGAGCAGTTCTTC,CASSRQSVAGPSSYNEQFF
TRBV11-2,TRBJ2-7,16,TRBD1,TGTGCCAGCAGCCACGACAGGGTTACAAGCTCCTACGAGCAGTACTTC,CASSHDRVTSSYEQYF